This T cell receptor (beta chain) is from a study of post-analysis software for immune sequencing data. Overall study: The courses of disease that were included comprised relapsing-remitting, secondary progressive and progressive-relapsing multiple sclerosis.

Study-wide findings and caveats: Same-batch samples co-clustered strongly by F measure. Controls significantly exceeded multiple sclerosis patients in normalized Chao1 diversity. Elevated frequency relative to controls characterized roughly 5 TRBV segments in patients, TRBV5-6, TRBV5-1 and TRBV20-1 among them.

TCR beta cDNA libraries had unique molecular identifiers. The authors obtained roughly 500,000 cDNA molecules from approximately 1 to 10 million T cells. Each CDR3 protein gets one entry after TCRdb re-called the PCR reads with MiXCR. The top ten hold 9% to 14% of the sample, which has 450,000 or so distinct CDR3 sequences, 45% seen once. Germline lookup yields CDR1 SQVTM and CDR2 ANQGSEA. CDR3 length: 15 amino acids. V lost 0 bases to trimming and J lost 2 bases, with 13 bases between them. This clonotype appeared a few times. As yet, its antigen is unknown. The origin of this receptor is a girl aged 5 to 17 with multiple sclerosis. Material for sequencing was blood. This chain uses TRBV29-1 with TRBJ2-5, with TRBD1 as a possible D gene (6 bases). The CDR3 loop is CSVEDLGQTQETQYF. The DNA of the CDR3 is TGCAGCGTTGAAGATTTGGGACAAACGCAAGAGACCCAGTACTTC.